This T cell receptor (beta chain) was profiled in a study of OX40 agonist ivuxolimab in advanced cancers. Study information: Patients were dosed intravenously with ivuxolimab at 0.01 to 10 mg/kg every 2 weeks. Overall study results and limits: In the 0.1 to 3.0 mg/kg range, CD4+ and CD8+ blood T cells had expanded clonally by week 6.

Germline V gene sequence: CDR1 KGHSH, CDR2 LQKENI. V shed 5 bases, J shed 7 bases, and the junction held 4 bases outside the gene matches. CDR3 length equals 12 residues. Profiling relied on immunoSEQ multiplex PCR, and the TCRdb table lists in-frame clones only, not all of them. The sample lists under 40,000 clones, about four fifths seen once, with about 20% in the top ten. This clone has just a few counts. Its target is not known. The sample was CD4+ or CD8+ T cells sorted from blood, taken in a trial of the OX40 agonist ivuxolimab. The J gene is TRBJ2-7, the V gene TRBV18; TRBD2 matches 8 bases. This sequence originates from an adult with an advanced solid tumor such as melanoma, head and neck, liver or kidney cancer. The chain's CDR3 is CASSSLAGEQYF. The DNA for the CDR3 is TGTGCCAGCTCATCATTAGCGGGAGAGCAGTACTTC. Full variable domain (remainder filled in from reference TRBV18 and TRBJ2-7): NAGVMQNPRHLVRRRGQEARLRCSPMKGHSHVYWYRQLPEEGLKFMVYLQKENIIDESGMPKERFSAEFPKEGPSILRIQQVVRGDSAAYFCASSSLAGEQYFGPGTRLTVT.